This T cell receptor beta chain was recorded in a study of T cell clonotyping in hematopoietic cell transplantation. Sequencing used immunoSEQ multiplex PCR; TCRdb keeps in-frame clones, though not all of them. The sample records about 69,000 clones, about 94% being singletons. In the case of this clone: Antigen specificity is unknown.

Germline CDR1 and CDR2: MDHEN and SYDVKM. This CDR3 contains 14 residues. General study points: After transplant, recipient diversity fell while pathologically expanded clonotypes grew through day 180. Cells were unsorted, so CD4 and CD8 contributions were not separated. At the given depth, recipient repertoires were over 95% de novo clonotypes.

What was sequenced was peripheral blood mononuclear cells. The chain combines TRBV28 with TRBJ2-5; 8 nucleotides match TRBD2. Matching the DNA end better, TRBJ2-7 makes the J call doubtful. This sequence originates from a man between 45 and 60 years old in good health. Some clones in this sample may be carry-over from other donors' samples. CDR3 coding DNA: TGTGCCAGTAGGCCGGGACTAGGAGGAGGCGAGCAGTACTTC. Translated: CASRPGLGGGEQYF.